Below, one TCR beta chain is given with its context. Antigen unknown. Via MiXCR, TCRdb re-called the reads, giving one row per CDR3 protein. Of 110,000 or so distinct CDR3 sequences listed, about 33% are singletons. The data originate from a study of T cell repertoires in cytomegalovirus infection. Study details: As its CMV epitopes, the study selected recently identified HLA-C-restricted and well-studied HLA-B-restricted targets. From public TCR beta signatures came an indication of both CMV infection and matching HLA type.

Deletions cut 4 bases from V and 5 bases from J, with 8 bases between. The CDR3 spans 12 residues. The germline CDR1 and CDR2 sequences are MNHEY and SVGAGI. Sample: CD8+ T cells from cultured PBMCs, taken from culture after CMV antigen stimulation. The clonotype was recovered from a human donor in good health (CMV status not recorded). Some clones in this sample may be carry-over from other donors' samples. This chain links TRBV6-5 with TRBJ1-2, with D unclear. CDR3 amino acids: CASSSTDYGYTF. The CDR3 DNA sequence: TGTGCCAGCAGTTCGACGGATTATGGCTACACCTTC.